This entry describes one TCR beta chain. Its antigen is still unknown. This specimen comes from a study of Ad26.COV2.S vaccination and SARS-CoV-2 variants. Overall study: Of the COV1001 trial arms, the Ad26.COV2.S arm included the donor.

The treatment denotes: about 20 received Ad26.COV2.S at low or high dose, single or two shots; 5 received placebo; per-sample allocation not given. Material that was analyzed had been drawn on day 63 after the first vaccine or placebo injection. Regarding the study as a whole: Similar non-spike TCR breadth was seen in vaccine and placebo recipients. Substantial breadth was reportedly displayed by spike-specific CD8+ and CD4+ T cell responses after vaccination.

Method: immunoSEQ multiplex PCR; TCRdb's copy keeps in-frame clones and lacks some. The table lists about 680,000 clones, roughly 90% of them singletons. Per the germline V gene, CDR1 is MGHRA and CDR2 is YSYEKL. The CDR3 sequence is 16 residues long. V was pared by 1 base and J by 1 base, with 6 bases of the junction left unmatched. J is TRBJ2-7 and V is TRBV4-1, with 8 bases fitting TRBD2. The sample in question was peripheral blood, obtained in a trial of Ad26.COV2.S vaccine versus placebo. The sequence came from a person between 18 and 59 years old who received the Ad26.COV2.S COVID-19 vaccine or a placebo. The CDR3 is CASSQVTSGGSYEQYF. CDR3 coding DNA: TGCGCCAGCAGCCAAGTCACGAGCGGGGGTTCCTACGAGCAGTACTTC.